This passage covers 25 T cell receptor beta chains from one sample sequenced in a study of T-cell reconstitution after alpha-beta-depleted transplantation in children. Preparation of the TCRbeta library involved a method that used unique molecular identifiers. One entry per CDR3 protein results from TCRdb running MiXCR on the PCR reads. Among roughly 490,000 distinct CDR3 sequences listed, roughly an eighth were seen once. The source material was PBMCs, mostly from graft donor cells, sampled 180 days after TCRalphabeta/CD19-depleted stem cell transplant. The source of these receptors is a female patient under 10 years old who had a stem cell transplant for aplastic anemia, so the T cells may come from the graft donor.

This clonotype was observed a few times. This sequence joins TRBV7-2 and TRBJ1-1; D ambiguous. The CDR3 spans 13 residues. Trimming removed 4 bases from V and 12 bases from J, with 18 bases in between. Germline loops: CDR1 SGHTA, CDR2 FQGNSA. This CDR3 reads CASSSQARALTFF. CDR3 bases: TGTGCCAGCAGCTCCCAAGCCCGGGCGCTGACTTTCTTT.

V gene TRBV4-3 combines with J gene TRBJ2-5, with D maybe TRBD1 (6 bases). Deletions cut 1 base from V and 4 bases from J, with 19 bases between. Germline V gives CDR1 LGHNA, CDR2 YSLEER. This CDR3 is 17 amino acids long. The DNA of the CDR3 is TGCGCCAGCAGCCAAGGACCCGCCCAGGGGTCTGGAGAGACCCAGTACTTC. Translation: CASSQGPAQGSGETQYF.

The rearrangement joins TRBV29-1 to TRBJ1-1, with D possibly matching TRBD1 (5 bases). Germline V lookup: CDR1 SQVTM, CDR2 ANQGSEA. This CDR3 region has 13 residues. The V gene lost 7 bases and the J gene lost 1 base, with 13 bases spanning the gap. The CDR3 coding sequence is TGCAGCGCCCCGGGACGGAAGAACACTGAAGCTTTCTTT. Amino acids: CSAPGRKNTEAFF.

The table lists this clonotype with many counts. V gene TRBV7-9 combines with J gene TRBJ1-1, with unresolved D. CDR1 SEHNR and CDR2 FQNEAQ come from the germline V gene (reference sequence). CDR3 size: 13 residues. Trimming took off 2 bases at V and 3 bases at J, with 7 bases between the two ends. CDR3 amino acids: CASSLFGDTEAFF. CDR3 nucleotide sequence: TGTGCCAGCAGCTTATTCGGGGACACTGAAGCTTTCTTT.

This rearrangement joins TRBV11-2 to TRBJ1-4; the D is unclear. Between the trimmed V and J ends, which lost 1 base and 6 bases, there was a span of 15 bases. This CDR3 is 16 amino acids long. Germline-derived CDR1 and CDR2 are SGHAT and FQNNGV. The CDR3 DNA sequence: TGTGCCAGCAGCTTAGGCAGCCGGGAGATCGATGAAAAACTGTTTTTT. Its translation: CASSLGSREIDEKLFF.

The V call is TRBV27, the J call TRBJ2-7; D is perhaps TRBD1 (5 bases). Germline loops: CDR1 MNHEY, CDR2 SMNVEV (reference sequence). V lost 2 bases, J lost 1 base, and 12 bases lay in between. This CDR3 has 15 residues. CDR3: CASSLAGPRSYEQYF. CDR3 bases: TGTGCCAGCAGTTTAGCAGGGCCCCGATCCTACGAGCAGTACTTC.

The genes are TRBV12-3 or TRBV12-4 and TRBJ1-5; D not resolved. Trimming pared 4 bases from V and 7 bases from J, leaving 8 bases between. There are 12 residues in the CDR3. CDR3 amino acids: CASSSPGQPQHF. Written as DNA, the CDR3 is TGTGCCAGCAGTTCGCCCGGACAGCCCCAGCATTTT.

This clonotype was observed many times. CDR3 protein: CASSLPGRGAYNEQFF. The CDR3, as DNA: TGTGCCAGCAGTTTACCCGGCAGGGGCGCATACAATGAGCAGTTCTTC. The chain couples TRBV28 to TRBJ2-1; D may be TRBD1 (6 bases). The CDR3 consists of 16 residues. From germline, CDR1 is MDHEN and CDR2 SYDVKM. With 2 bases removed from V and 4 bases from J, the gap between germline ends came to 15 bases.

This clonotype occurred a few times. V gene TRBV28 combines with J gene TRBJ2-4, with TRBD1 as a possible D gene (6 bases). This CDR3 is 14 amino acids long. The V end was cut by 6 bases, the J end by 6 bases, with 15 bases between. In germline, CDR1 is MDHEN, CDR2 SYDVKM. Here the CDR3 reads CASSPATGSNIQYF. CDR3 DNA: TGTGCCAGCAGCCCAGCTACAGGGTCAAACATTCAGTACTTC.

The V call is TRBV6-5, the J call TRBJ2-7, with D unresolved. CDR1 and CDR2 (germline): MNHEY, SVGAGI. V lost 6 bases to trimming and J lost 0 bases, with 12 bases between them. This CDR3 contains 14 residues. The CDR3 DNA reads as TGTGCCAGCAGCCGTGGTCCCGACTCCTACGAGCAGTACTTC. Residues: CASSRGPDSYEQYF.

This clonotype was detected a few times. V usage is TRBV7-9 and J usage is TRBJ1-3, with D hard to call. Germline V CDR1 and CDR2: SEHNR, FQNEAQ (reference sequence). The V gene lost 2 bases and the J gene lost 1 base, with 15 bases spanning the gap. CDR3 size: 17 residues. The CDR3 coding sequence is TGTGCCAGCAGCTTACGAGGGCCAGGAGGATCTGGAAACACCATATATTTT. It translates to CASSLRGPGGSGNTIYF. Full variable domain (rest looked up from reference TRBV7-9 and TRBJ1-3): DTGVSQNPRHKITKRGQNVTFRCDPISEHNRLYWYRQTLGQGPEFLTYFQNEAQLEKSRLLSDRFSAERPKGSFSTLEIQRTEQGDSAMYLCASSLRGPGGSGNTIYFGEGSWLTVV.

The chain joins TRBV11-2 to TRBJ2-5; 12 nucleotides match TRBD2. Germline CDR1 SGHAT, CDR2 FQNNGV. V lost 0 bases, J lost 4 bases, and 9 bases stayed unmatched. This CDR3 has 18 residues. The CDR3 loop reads CASSLEASGRGYRETQYF. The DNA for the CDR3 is TGTGCCAGCAGCTTAGAAGCTAGCGGGAGGGGCTACCGAGAGACCCAGTACTTC.

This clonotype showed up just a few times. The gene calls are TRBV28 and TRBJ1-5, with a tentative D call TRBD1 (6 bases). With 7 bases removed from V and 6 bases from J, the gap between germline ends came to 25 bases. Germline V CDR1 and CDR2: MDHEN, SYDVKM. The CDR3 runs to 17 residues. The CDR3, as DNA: TGTGCCAGCACCCTCCTTGGGGCGGGGGGCGCATTTCAGCCCCAGCATTTT. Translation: CASTLLGAGGAFQPQHF.

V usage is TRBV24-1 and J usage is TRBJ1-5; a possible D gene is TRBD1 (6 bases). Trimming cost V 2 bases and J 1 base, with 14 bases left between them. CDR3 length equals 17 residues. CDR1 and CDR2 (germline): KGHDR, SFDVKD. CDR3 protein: CATSDYRVLGSNQPQHF. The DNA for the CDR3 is TGTGCCACCAGTGATTACAGGGTATTGGGAAGCAATCAGCCCCAGCATTTT.

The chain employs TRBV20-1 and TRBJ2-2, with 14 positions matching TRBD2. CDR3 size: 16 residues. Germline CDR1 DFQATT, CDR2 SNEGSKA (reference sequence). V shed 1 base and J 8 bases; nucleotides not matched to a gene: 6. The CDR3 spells CSARGGLAGDTGELFF. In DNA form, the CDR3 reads TGCAGTGCTAGAGGGGGACTAGCGGGAGATACTGGGGAGCTGTTTTTT.

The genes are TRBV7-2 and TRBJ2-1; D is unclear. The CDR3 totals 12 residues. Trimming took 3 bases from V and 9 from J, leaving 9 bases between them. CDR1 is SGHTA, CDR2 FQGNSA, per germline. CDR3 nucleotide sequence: TGTGCCAGCAGCTTTGGACGCTCTGAGCAGTTCTTC. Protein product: CASSFGRSEQFF.

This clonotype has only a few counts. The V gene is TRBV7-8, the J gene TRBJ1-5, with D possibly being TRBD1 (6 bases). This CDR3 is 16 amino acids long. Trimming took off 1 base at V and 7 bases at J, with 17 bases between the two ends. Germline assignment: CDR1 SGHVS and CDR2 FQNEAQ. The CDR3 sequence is CASSLDYTGFRQPQHF. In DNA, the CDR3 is TGTGCCAGCAGCTTAGACTACACAGGGTTTCGCCAGCCCCAGCATTTT.

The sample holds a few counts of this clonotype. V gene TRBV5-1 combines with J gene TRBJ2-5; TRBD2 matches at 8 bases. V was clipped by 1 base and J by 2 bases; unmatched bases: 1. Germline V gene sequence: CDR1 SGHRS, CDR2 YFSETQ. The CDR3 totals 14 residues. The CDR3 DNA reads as TGCGCCAGCAGCTTGACTAGCGGACAAGAGACCCAGTACTTC. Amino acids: CASSLTSGQETQYF.

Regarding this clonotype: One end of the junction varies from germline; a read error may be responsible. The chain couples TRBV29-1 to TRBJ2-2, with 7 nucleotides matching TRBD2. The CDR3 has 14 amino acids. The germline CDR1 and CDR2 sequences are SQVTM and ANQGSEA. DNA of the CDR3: TGCAGCGCAAGACGGGGGGTGCGCACCGGGGACCTGTTTTTT. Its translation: CSARRGVRTGDLFF.

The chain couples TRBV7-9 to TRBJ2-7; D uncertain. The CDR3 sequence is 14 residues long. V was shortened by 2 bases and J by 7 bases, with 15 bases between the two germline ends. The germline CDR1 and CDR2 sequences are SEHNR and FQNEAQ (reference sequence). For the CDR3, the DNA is TGTGCCAGCAGCTTAAACAATCTGGTGGGGGAGCAGTACTTC. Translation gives CASSLNNLVGEQYF.

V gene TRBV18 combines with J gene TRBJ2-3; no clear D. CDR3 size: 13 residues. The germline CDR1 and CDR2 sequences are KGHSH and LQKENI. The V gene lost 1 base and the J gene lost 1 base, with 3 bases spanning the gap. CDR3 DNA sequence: TGTGCCAGCTCACCACGTCGCACAGATACGCAGTATTTT. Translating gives CASSPRRTDTQYF. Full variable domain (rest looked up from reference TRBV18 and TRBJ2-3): NAGVMQNPRHLVRRRGQEARLRCSPMKGHSHVYWYRQLPEEGLKFMVYLQKENIIDESGMPKERFSAEFPKEGPSILRIQQVVRGDSAAYFCASSPRRTDTQYFGPGTRLTVL.

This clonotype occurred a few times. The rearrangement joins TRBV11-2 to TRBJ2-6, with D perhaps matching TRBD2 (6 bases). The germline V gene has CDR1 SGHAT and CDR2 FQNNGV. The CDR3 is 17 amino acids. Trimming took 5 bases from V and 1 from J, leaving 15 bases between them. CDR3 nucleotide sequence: TGTGCCAGCAGCCCGGGGCCGGGGGAATCTGGGGCCAACGTCCTGACTTTC. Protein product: CASSPGPGESGANVLTF. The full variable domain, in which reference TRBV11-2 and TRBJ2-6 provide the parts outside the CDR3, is EAGVAQSPRYKIIEKRQSVAFWCNPISGHATLYWYQQILGQGPKLLIQFQNNGVVDDSQLPKDRFSAERLKGVDSTLKIQPAKLEDSAVYLCASSPGPGESGANVLTFGAGSRLTVL.

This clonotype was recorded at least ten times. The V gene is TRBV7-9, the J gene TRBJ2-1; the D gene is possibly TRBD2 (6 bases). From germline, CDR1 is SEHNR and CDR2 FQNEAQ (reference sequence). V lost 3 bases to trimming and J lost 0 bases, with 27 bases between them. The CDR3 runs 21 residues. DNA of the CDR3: TGTGCCAGCAGCTTTCCGCCTAGCGATCGGGAGCGGGTCAGCTCCTACAATGAGCAGTTCTTC. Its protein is CASSFPPSDRERVSSYNEQFF.

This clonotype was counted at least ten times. The CDR3 reads CASSPSGAKNIQYF. In DNA form, the CDR3 reads TGTGCCAGCAGCCCTAGCGGAGCCAAAAACATTCAGTACTTC. This chain connects TRBV6-1 to TRBJ2-4; 7 positions match TRBD2. CDR3 length: 14 amino acids. Germline lookup yields CDR1 MNHNS and CDR2 SASEGT. After removal of 6 bases from V and 0 bases from J, the junction contained 2 bases not matched to a gene.

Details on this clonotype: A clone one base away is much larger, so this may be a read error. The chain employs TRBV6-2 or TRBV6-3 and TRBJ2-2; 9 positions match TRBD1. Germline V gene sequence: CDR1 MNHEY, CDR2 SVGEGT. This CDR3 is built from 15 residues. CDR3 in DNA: TGTGCCGGCAGTAGGGACAGGGTTCGAACCGGGGAGCTGTTTTTT. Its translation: CAGSRDRVRTGELFF.